The clone carrying this TCR beta chain was counted a single time. Combining a sample-barcoded 5' primer with a J-beta primer mix, a second PCR ran for 7 to 11 cycles. Each TCR beta cDNA got a 12-nucleotide random molecular identifier. Each sample yielded at least 3 million CDR3-containing paired-end reads. TCRdb reprocessed the 5' RACE reads via MiXCR and lists one record per CDR3 protein. The sample records about a million distinct CDR3 sequences, roughly two fifths being singletons. The data were taken from a study of blood T cells in healthy people across ages. At the level of the study: The template switching approach captured approximately one barcoded beta molecule for every two T cells.

Sequencing was carried out using blood. This sequence originates from a man in his late teens or twenties in good health.

The CDR3 DNA reads TGTGCCAGCAGTGTCTCGATCGGGATTGATGGCTACACCTTC. Its protein product is CASSVSIGIDGYTF. V is TRBV12-3 or TRBV12-4 and J is TRBJ1-2; D is unresolved. Trimming shortened V by 5 bases and J by 6 bases, and 16 bases separated the two germline ends. The CDR3 has 14 residues.